This T cell receptor beta chain comes out of a study of blood T cell repertoires in COVID-19. Study-wide context: The analysed material was cDNA or gDNA that came from T cells, B-cell-depleted T cells, or PBMCs.

Germline V CDR1 and CDR2: SEHNR, FQNEAQ (reference sequence). There are 15 residues in the CDR3. Between the trimmed V and J ends, which lost 4 bases and 4 bases, there was a span of 14 bases. Original processing notes: From reference gene primer amplification, estimates of nucleated cell counts were derived. Sequencing was performed with immunoSEQ multiplex PCR; in TCRdb, only in-frame clones are kept and a portion is missing. V, J and clone size derive from that table, while D and trimming were established from the DNA sequence. This table holds 250,000 to 300,000 clones, around 88% found once. This clone was seen just once.

The sequence was collected from a middle-aged man with acute or convalescent COVID-19. The specimen was peripheral blood. The V and J genes are TRBV7-9 and TRBJ1-3; D gene uncertain. CDR3: CASSSTELRGNTIYF. CDR3 nucleotide sequence: TGTGCCAGCAGCTCGACTGAGCTCCGCGGAAACACCATATATTTT.